The next 14 T cell receptor beta chains were all read from a single sample in a study of T-cell memory formation after mild COVID-19 (TCRdb year 2021). The receptor library was made with 5' RACE. The sequencing machine was an Illumina NovaSeq 6000. TCRdb trimmed the raw reads at Q25, called clones with MiXCR and kept productive beta chains. Every distinct CDR3 protein forms one entry, paired with its most common genes and DNA. The sample records 120,000 to 150,000 distinct CDR3 sequences, less than 20% of which are singletons. Around 2.4% of the sample comes from the top ten. The specimen sequenced was PBMCs or a T cell subset sorted from them (not recorded which). These receptors were taken from an adult woman who had mild COVID-19 (a few samples of this study predate the infection). The sample titles of this study are shuffled in the database, so cell type and time point are left out; the donor was told from shared clones.

The chain couples TRBV7-2 to TRBJ2-3; 8 bases align to TRBD2. Germline values: CDR1 SGHTA, CDR2 FQGNSA. The CDR3 runs to 16 residues. With V trimmed by 2 bases and J by 0 bases, 4 bases remained unmatched. CDR3 in amino acids: CASSLTSGISTDTQYF. CDR3 sequence (DNA): TGTGCCAGCAGCTTAACTAGCGGTATTAGCACAGATACGCAGTATTTT.

V is TRBV6-6 and J is TRBJ1-2; D is perhaps TRBD1 (5 bases). Trimming took 8 bases from V and 2 from J, leaving 12 bases between them. This CDR3 has 13 residues. Germline V gives CDR1 MNHNY, CDR2 SVGAGI (reference sequence). The DNA of the CDR3 is TGTGCCAGCTCCCCAGGGATCAACTATGGCTACACCTTC. Its protein product is CASSPGINYGYTF.

The rearrangement uses TRBV7-9 and TRBJ2-3; 8 positions agree with TRBD1. The ends lost 5 bases at V and 4 bases at J; junction bases unmatched: 11. The CDR3 covers 16 residues. The germline V gene encodes CDR1 SEHNR and CDR2 FQNEAQ (reference sequence). As DNA, the CDR3 is TGTGCCAGCAGCATAACAGGGGGTTCACGCCCAGATACGCAGTATTTT. Amino acid sequence: CASSITGGSRPDTQYF.

The rearrangement joins TRBV25-1 to TRBJ1-4, with 9 bases fitting TRBD1. The trim removed 3 bases at V and 8 bases at J, leaving 7 bases unmatched. The CDR3 is 15 residues long. Germline CDR1 and CDR2: MGHDK and SYGVNS. The CDR3: CASSDPGQGREKLFF. CDR3 DNA: TGTGCCAGCAGTGACCCGGGACAGGGACGGGAAAAACTGTTTTTT.

V and J are TRBV29-1 and TRBJ1-2; 12 nucleotides align to TRBD1. CDR3 size: 18 residues. The V segment lost 2 bases and the J segment 3 bases; nucleotides outside the gene matches: 13. CDR1 SQVTM and CDR2 ANQGSEA come from the germline V gene. In DNA form, the CDR3 reads TGCAGCGTTGAAAGGGTCCCGGGACAGGGGGCTACTTACTATGGCTACACCTTC. This translates into CSVERVPGQGATYYGYTF.

The rearrangement joins TRBV7-9 to TRBJ2-1; TRBD2 matches at 7 bases. V gave up 5 bases and J gave up 16 bases; unmatched junction bases: 8. Germline CDR1 is SEHNR and CDR2 is FQNEAQ (reference sequence). The CDR3 spans 11 residues. DNA of the CDR3: TGTGCCAGCAGCCCTAGCGGCGTCGTTTTCTTC. It codes for CASSPSGVVFF.

This clonotype has a count of ten or more. The rearrangement links TRBV12-3 or TRBV12-4 to TRBJ2-1, with 7 nucleotides matching TRBD2. The CDR3 covers 13 residues. The V segment lost 3 bases and the J segment 10 bases; nucleotides outside the gene matches: 6. The CDR3 sequence: CASSFAVGGEQFF. The CDR3 DNA follows: TGTGCCAGCAGTTTTGCGGTGGGGGGGGAGCAGTTCTTC.

V and J are TRBV12-3 or TRBV12-4 and TRBJ2-1; D gene uncertain. The CDR3 sequence is 16 residues long. V dropped 8 bases and J dropped 7 bases, with 24 bases sitting between them. CDR3 bases: TGTGCCAGCGGACGGTCGGAATTAGTTCCGAGGAATGAGCAGTTCTTC. The encoded protein is CASGRSELVPRNEQFF.

The rearrangement joins TRBV23-1 to TRBJ2-7, with 7 bases lining up with TRBD1. TRBV23-1 is given ORF status, its function remaining uncertain. This CDR3 has 16 residues. V shed 1 base and J 3 bases; nucleotides not matched to a gene: 9. The CDR3 reads CASSQWAGQDDYEQYF. CDR3 coding DNA: TGCGCCAGCAGTCAATGGGCCGGACAGGATGACTACGAGCAGTACTTC.

The V call is TRBV9, the J call TRBJ1-2; the D gene is possibly TRBD1 (6 bases). From germline, CDR1 is SGDLS and CDR2 YYNGEE. V shed 2 bases and J shed 2 bases, with 13 bases lying between them. The CDR3 extends over 15 amino acids. CDR3 region: CASSVGGRLNYGYTF. Here the CDR3 DNA reads TGTGCCAGCAGCGTCGGGGGCAGGCTCAACTATGGCTACACCTTC.

This clonotype was detected a few times. V and J are TRBV7-2 and TRBJ2-1; D remains unclear. CDR1 is SGHTA and CDR2 is FQGNSA in the germline V gene. V was trimmed by 5 bases and J by 6 bases, leaving 11 bases between them. This CDR3 is built from 13 residues. CDR3 in DNA: TGTGCCAGCAGCCCTTTCAGCGTCAATGAGCAGTTCTTC. This encodes CASSPFSVNEQFF.

The chain combines TRBV5-1 with TRBJ1-1; TRBD1 matches at 7 bases. This CDR3 region has 15 residues. Per the germline V gene, CDR1 is SGHRS and CDR2 is YFSETQ. Germline trimming cut 4 bases from V and 3 bases from J; bases unmatched to any gene: 9. CDR3 region: CASSLQGSGDTEAFF. The CDR3 nucleotides read TGCGCCAGCAGCCTACAGGGGAGTGGGGACACTGAAGCTTTCTTT.

In this sample, this clonotype turned up a few times. The chain links TRBV12-3 or TRBV12-4 to TRBJ2-5, with 7 bases identical to TRBD2. The CDR3 totals 14 residues. Trimming at V came to 3 bases and at J to 2 bases, leaving 3 bases not matched to a gene. The CDR3 region has the DNA TGTGCCAGCAGTTTCGCGGGGGAACAAGAGACCCAGTACTTC. Amino acid sequence: CASSFAGEQETQYF.

This clonotype was seen a handful of times. The rearrangement uses TRBV12-3 or TRBV12-4 and TRBJ2-5; 8 bases line up with TRBD1. The CDR3 sequence is 16 residues long. Unmatched junction bases numbered 7, after V lost 1 base and J lost 3 bases. CDR3 sequence (DNA): TGTGCCAGCAGTTTAGGGGACAGGACCCGGAAAGAGACCCAGTACTTC. Translation gives CASSLGDRTRKETQYF.